This TCR beta chain was sequenced in a study of T cells in localized non-small cell lung cancer. Study-wide results and limits: Turning up in adjacent lung were a median about 61 of the top 100 tumor clones. Elevated blood T cell density was associated with longer overall survival. Sequencing was limited to one tumor region, leaving the possibility of heterogeneity open. Compared with tumor, uninvolved adjacent lung displayed greater T cell clonality, ranking highest overall.

Measured with immunoSEQ multiplex PCR; TCRdb has only the in-frame clones, and not every one. The sample contains around 94,000 clones, 80% to 90% of which appear only once. Remarks on this clone: Its matching antigen is unknown.

Germline CDR1 reads SGHRS; CDR2 reads YFSETQ. The CDR3 length is 16 residues. Trimming stripped 0 bases from V and 0 bases from J, with 12 bases between. The sequencing here drew on peripheral blood, taken before any cancer treatment. The sequence was obtained from a man aged 40 to 75 with stage I squamous cell lung carcinoma. This chain joins TRBV5-1 and TRBJ2-5; unclear D gene. The DNA for the CDR3 is TGCGCCAGCAGCTTGGGGCTCTCAGGATACCAAGAGACCCAGTACTTC. Translation gives CASSLGLSGYQETQYF.